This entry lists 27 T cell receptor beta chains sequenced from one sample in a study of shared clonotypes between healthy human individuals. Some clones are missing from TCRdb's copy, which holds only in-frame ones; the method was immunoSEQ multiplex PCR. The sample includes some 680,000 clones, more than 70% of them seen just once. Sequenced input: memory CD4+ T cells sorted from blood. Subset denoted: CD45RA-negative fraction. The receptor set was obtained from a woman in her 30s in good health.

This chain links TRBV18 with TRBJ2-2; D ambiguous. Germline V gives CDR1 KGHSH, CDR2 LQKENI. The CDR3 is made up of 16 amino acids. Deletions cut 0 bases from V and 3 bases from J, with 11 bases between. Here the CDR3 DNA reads TGTGCCAGCTCACCACCTGGCTACCGGGACACCGGGGAGCTGTTTTTT. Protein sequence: CASSPPGYRDTGELFF.

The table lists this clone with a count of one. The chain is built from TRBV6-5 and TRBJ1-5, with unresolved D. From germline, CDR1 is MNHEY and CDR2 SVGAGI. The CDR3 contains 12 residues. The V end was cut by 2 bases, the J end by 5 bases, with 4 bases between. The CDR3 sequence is CASSYLYQPQHF. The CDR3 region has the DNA TGTGCCAGCAGTTACCTTTATCAGCCCCAGCATTTT.

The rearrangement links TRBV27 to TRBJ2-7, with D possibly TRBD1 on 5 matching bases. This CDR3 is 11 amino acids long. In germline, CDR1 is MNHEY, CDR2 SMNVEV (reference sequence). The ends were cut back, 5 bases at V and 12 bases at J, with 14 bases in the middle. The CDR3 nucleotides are TGTGCCAGCAGTCAACCAGGGAAACTGTACTTC. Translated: CASSQPGKLYF.

CDR3: CASSSGLAGAAQYF. For the CDR3, the DNA is TGTGCCAGCAGTTCCGGACTAGCGGGGGCGGCCCAGTACTTC. The V and J genes are TRBV28 and TRBJ2-5; 13 bases line up with TRBD2. The germline V gene has CDR1 MDHEN and CDR2 SYDVKM. The V and J ends lost 4 bases and 9 bases, in that order; junction bases with no gene match: 5. CDR3 size: 14 residues.

CDR3 protein: CASSDRVPGELFF. DNA of the CDR3: TGTGCCAGCAGTGACAGGGTTCCCGGGGAGCTGTTTTTT. This chain joins TRBV27 and TRBJ2-2; 7 nucleotides match TRBD1. Germline V gives CDR1 MNHEY, CDR2 SMNVEV (reference sequence). The CDR3 is 13 residues long. V lost 5 bases, J lost 6 bases, and 3 bases stayed unmatched.

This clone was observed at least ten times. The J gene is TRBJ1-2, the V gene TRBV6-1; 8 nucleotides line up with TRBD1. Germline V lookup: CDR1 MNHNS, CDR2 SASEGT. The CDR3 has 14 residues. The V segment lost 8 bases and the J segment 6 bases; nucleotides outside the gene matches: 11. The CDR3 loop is CASDPRGRLNGYTF. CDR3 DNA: TGTGCCAGCGACCCCAGGGGGCGCTTGAATGGCTACACCTTC.

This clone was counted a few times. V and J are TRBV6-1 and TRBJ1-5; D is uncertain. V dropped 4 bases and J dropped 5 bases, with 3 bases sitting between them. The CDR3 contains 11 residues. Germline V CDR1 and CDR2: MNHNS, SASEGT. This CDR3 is CASSGYQPQHF. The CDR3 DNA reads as TGTGCCAGCAGTGGATATCAGCCCCAGCATTTT.

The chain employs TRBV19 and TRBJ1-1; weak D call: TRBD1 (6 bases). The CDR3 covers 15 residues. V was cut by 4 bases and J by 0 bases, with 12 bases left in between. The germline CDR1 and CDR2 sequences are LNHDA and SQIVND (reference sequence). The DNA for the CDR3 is TGTGCCAGTAGTACGATTGGACAGCTGAACACTGAAGCTTTCTTT. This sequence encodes CASSTIGQLNTEAFF.

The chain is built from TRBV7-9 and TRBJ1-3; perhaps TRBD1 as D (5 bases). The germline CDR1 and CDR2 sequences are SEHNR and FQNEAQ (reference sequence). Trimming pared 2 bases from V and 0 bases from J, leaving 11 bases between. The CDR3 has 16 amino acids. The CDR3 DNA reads TGTGCCAGCAGCTTACCTCGCGACAGCTCTGGAAACACCATATATTTT. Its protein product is CASSLPRDSSGNTIYF.

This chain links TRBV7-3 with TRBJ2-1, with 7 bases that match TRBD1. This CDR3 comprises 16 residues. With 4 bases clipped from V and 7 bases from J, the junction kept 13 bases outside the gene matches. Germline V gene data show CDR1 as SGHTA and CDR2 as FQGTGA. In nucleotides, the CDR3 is TGTGCCAGCAGCTGGCTACCCAGGGGGTTAGGGAATGAGCAGTTCTTC. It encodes CASSWLPRGLGNEQFF.

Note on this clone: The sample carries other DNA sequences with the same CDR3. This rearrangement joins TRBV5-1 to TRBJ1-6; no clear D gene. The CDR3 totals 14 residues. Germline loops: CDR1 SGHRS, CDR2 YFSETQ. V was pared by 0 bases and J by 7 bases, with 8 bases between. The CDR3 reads CASSLGGENSPLHF. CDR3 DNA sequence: TGCGCCAGCAGCTTGGGCGGTGAGAATTCACCCCTCCACTTT.

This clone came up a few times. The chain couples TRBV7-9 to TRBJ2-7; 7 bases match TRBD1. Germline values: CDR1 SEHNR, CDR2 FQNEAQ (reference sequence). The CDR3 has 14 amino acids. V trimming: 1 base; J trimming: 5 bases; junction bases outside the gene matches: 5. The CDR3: CASSLDRGSHEQYF. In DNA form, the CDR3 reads TGTGCCAGCAGCTTAGACAGGGGAAGCCACGAGCAGTACTTC.

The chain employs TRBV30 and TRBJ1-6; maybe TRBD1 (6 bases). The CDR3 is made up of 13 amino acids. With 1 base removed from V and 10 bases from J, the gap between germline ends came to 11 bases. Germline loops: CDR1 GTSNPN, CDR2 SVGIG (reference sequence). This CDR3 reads CAWSGSQGSPLHF. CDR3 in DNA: TGTGCCTGGAGTGGGTCACAGGGATCACCCCTCCACTTT. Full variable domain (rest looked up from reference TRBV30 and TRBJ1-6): SQTIHQWPATLVQPVGSPLSLECTVEGTSNPNLYWYRQAAGRGLQLLFYSVGIGQISSEVPQNLSASRPQDRQFILSSKKLLLSDSGFYLCAWSGSQGSPLHFGNGTRLTVT.

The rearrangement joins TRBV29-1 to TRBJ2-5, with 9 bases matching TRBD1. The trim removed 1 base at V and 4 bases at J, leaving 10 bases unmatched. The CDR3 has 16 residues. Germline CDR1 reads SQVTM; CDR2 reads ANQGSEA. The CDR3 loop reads CSVEVLNTGGGETQYF. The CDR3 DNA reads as TGCAGCGTTGAAGTTCTCAACACAGGGGGCGGAGAGACCCAGTACTTC.

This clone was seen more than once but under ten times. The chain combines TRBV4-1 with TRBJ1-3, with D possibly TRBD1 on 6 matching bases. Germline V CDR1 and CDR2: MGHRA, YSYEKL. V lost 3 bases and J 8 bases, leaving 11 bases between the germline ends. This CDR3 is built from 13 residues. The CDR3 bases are TGCGCCAGCAGCCATGCGGGGGGCGACACCATATATTTT. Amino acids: CASSHAGGDTIYF.

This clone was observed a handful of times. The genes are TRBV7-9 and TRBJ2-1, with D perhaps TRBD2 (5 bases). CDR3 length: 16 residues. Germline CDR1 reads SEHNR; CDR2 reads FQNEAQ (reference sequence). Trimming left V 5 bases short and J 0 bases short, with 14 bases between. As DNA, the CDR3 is TGTGCCAGCAGCCCCGGGGTGAGAAGCTCCTACAATGAGCAGTTCTTC. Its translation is CASSPGVRSSYNEQFF.

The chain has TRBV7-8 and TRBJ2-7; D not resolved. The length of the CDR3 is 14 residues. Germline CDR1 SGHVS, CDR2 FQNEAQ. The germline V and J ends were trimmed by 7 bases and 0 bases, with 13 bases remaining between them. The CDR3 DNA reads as TGTGCCAGCAAAATCGGACGGAGCTCCTACGAGCAGTACTTC. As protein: CASKIGRSSYEQYF.

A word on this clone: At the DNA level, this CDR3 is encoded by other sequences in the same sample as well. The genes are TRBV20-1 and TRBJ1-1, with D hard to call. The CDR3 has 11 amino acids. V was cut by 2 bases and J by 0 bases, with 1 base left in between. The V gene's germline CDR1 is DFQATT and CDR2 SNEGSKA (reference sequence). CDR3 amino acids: CSARLNTEAFF. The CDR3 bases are TGCAGTGCTAGATTGAACACTGAAGCTTTCTTT.

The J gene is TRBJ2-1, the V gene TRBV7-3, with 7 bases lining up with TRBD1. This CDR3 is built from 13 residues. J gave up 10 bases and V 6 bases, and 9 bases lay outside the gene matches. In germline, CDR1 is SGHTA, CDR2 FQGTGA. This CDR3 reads CASRKTGSNEQFF. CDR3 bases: TGTGCCAGCAGGAAGACAGGGTCTAACGAGCAGTTCTTC.

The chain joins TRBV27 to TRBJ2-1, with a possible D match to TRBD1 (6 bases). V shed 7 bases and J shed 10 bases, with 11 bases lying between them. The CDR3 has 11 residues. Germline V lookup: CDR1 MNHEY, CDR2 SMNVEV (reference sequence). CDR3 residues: CASTHTGEQFF. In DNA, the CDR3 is TGTGCCAGCACGCATACAGGGGAGCAGTTCTTC.

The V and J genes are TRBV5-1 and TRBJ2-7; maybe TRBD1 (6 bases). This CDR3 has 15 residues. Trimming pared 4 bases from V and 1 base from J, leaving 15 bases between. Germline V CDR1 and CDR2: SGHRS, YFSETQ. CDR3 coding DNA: TGCGCCAGCAGCGGATTAGACAGGAGTTCCTACGAGCAGTACTTC. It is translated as CASSGLDRSSYEQYF.

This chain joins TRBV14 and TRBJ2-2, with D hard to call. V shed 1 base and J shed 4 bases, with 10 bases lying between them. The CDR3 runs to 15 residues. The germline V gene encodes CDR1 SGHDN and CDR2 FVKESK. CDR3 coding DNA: TGTGCCAGCAGCCAAGGATTAGTCGTCACCGGGGAGCTGTTTTTT. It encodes CASSQGLVVTGELFF. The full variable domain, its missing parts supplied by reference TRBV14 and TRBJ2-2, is EAGVTQFPSHSVIEKGQTVTLRCDPISGHDNLYWYRRVMGKEIKFLLHFVKESKQDESGMPNNRFLAERTGGTYSTLKVQPAELEDSGVYFCASSQGLVVTGELFFGEGSRLTVL.

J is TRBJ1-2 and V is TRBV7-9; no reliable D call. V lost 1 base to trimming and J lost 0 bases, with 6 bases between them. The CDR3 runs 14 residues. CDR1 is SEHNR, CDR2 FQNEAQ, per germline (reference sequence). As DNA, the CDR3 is TGTGCCAGCAGCTTAGTGCAGACTAACTATGGCTACACCTTC. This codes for CASSLVQTNYGYTF.

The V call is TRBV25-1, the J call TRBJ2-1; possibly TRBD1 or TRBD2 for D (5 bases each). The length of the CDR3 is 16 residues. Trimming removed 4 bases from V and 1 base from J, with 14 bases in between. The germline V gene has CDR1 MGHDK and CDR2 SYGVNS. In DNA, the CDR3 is TGTGCCAGCAGTGTCCGCCGAGGGGAATCCTACAATGAGCAGTTCTTC. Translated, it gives CASSVRRGESYNEQFF. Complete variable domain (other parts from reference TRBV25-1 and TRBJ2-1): EADIYQTPRYLVIGTGKKITLECSQTMGHDKMYWYQQDPGMELHLIHYSYGVNSTEKGDLSSESTVSRIRTEHFPLTLESARPSHTSQYLCASSVRRGESYNEQFFGPGTRLTVL.

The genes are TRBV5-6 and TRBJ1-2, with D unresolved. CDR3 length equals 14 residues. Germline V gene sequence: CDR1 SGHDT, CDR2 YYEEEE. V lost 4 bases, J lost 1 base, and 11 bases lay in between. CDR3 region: CASSTLTDNYGYTF. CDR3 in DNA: TGTGCCAGCAGCACGCTGACCGATAACTATGGCTACACCTTC.

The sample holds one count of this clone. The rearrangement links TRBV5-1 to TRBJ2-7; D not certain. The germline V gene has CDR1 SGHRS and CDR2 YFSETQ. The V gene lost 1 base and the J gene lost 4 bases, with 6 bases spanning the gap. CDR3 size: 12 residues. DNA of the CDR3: TGCGCCAGCAGCTTGTCGGTATACGAGCAGTACTTC. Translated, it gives CASSLSVYEQYF. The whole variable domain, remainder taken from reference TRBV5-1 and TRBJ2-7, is KAGVTQTPRYLIKTRGQQVTLSCSPISGHRSVSWYQQTPGQGLQFLFEYFSETQRNKGNFPGRFSGRQFSNSRSEMNVSTLELGDSALYLCASSLSVYEQYFGPGTRLTVT.

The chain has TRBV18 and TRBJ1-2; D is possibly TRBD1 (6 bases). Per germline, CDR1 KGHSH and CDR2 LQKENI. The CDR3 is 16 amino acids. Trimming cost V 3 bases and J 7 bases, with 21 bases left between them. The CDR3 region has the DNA TGTGCCAGCTCACCGAGGACAGTTGCTTTAGCGGGTGGCTACACCTTC. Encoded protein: CASSPRTVALAGGYTF.